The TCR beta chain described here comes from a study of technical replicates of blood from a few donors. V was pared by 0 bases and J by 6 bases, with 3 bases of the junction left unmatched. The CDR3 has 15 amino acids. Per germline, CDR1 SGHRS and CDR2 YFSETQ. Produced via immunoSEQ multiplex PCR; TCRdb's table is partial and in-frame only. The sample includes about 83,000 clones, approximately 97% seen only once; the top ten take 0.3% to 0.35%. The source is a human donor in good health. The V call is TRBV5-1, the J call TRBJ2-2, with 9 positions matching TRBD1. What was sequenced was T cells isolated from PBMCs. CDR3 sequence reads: CASSLDRGRPGELFF. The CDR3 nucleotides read TGCGCCAGCAGCTTGGACAGGGGGCGCCCCGGGGAGCTGTTTTTT.